This T cell receptor (beta chain) was sequenced during a study of cytotoxic CD8 clonotypes in ibrutinib-treated CLL. This CDR3 region has 14 residues. Germline loops: CDR1 SGHRS, CDR2 YFSETQ. Losses at the gene ends were 3 bases for V and 9 bases for J; bases not matched to a gene: 11. This table comes from immunoSEQ multiplex PCR, and its TCRdb copy is limited to in-frame clones, with some not included. There are under 300,000 clones in the sample; 60% to 80% occur only once, and roughly 6% lies in the top ten. The TCR sequence derives from a human donor with chronic lymphocytic leukemia. This sample comprised PBMCs, obtained at disease progression, from a patient treated with ibrutinib. The chain joins TRBV5-1 to TRBJ2-7, with 8 bases matching TRBD1. This chain's CDR3 is CASSWVAGQGVQYF. Here the CDR3 DNA reads TGCGCCAGCAGCTGGGTAGCTGGACAGGGTGTGCAGTACTTC.